The 9 T cell receptor beta chains presented below share a single source sample, sequenced in a study of blood T cell repertoires in COVID-19 (dated by TCRdb to 2018 to 2021). The library was obtained by the immunoSEQ multiplex PCR assay. The immuneACCESS repertoire file appears here via TCRdb, limited to in-frame rearrangements. These files lack a portion of the clones; in checked studies, under half of the deficit traces to unresolved V genes, and the cause of the others is not known. Counted in this sample were about 270,000 clones; around nine tenths of them appeared once. The biggest ten clones account for about 8.6% of the sample. Sequencing was carried out using peripheral blood. These receptors all come from a man in his forties with active or convalescent COVID-19.

This chain joins TRBV28 and TRBJ1-1; the match to TRBD1 covers 8 bases. The germline gives CDR1 MDHEN, CDR2 SYDVKM. The CDR3 extends over 14 amino acids. After removal of 11 bases from V and 8 bases from J, the junction contained 16 bases not matched to a gene. The CDR3 nucleotides read TGTGCCCACACGGTCGGGACAGGCCATAGGGAAGCTTTCTTT. Amino acid sequence: CAHTVGTGHREAFF.

The chain combines TRBV19 with TRBJ1-2; 7 positions match TRBD1. The CDR3 sequence is 13 residues long. Germline V gene lookup returns CDR1 LNHDA and CDR2 SQIVND (reference sequence). V was clipped by 8 bases and J by 4 bases; unmatched bases: 7. This CDR3 is CASRHDRVYGYTF. CDR3 bases: TGTGCCAGTCGACATGACAGGGTCTATGGCTACACCTTC.

The chain employs TRBV5-5 and TRBJ2-1; possibly TRBD2 for D (6 bases). The germline V gene encodes CDR1 SGHKS and CDR2 YYEKEE (reference sequence). The CDR3 loop spans 15 amino acids. V lost 4 bases, J lost 6 bases, and 17 bases lay in between. The CDR3, as DNA: TGTGCCAGCAGCCCCCCGGGGGATCCGAGCAATGAGCAGTTCTTC. Protein sequence: CASSPPGDPSNEQFF.

This chain joins TRBV7-8 and TRBJ1-1, with D unresolved. The CDR3 is made up of 13 amino acids. Germline V gene data show CDR1 as SGHVS and CDR2 as FQNEAQ. V dropped 8 bases and J dropped 3 bases, with 13 bases sitting between them. The CDR3 protein is CASRGSGDTEAFF. The CDR3 bases are TGTGCCAGCCGAGGTAGCGGGGACACTGAAGCTTTCTTT.

The rearrangement uses TRBV4-2 and TRBJ1-4; possibly TRBD1 for D (5 bases). This CDR3 region has 16 residues. The V gene's germline CDR1 is LGHNA and CDR2 YNFKEQ. V lost 2 bases and J lost 0, with 10 bases in between. The DNA for the CDR3 is TGTGCCAGCAGCCAACAGGGAGGGTCAACTAATGAAAAACTGTTTTTT. This translates into CASSQQGGSTNEKLFF.

The CDR3 bases are TGTGCCAGCAGTCAAAGGGGTGGAAGGGAGGTAAAAGAGACCCAGTACTTC. Translation: CASSQRGGREVKETQYF. The gene calls are TRBV7-9 and TRBJ2-5, with D perhaps TRBD2 (6 bases). This CDR3 contains 17 residues. V shed 6 bases and J shed 3 bases, with 23 bases lying between them. Germline loops: CDR1 SEHNR, CDR2 FQNEAQ (reference sequence). The full variable domain, in which reference TRBV7-9 and TRBJ2-5 provide the parts outside the CDR3, is DTGVSQNPRHKITKRGQNVTFRCDPISEHNRLYWYRQTLGQGPEFLTYFQNEAQLEKSRLLSDRFSAERPKGSFSTLEIQRTEQGDSAMYLCASSQRGGREVKETQYFGPGTRLLVL.

This sequence joins TRBV12-3 or TRBV12-4 and TRBJ1-4; D gene ambiguous. The CDR3 has 13 residues. Trimming stripped 1 base from V and 9 bases from J, with 9 bases between. CDR3 loop: CASSLGREQKLFF. CDR3 coding DNA: TGTGCCAGCAGTTTAGGAAGGGAGCAAAAACTGTTTTTT.

The chain recombines TRBV11-2 with TRBJ2-3; 7 bases are a match to TRBD1. Germline CDR1 SGHAT, CDR2 FQNNGV. The CDR3 loop spans 16 amino acids. V dropped 1 base and J dropped 1; count of bases not matched to a gene: 5. This CDR3 is CASSLVRGLRTDTQYF. The CDR3 nucleotides read TGTGCCAGCAGCTTAGTGAGGGGGCTTCGCACAGATACGCAGTATTTT.

The V gene is TRBV7-6, the J gene TRBJ2-1; TRBD2 agrees at 9 bases. The V gene's germline CDR1 is SGHVS and CDR2 FNYEAQ. V shed 8 bases and J 5 bases; nucleotides not matched to a gene: 7. The CDR3 totals 14 residues. The DNA for the CDR3 is TGTGCCAGCGCGCGGCGGGAGGGGAACAATGAGCAGTTCTTC. Translation: CASARREGNNEQFF.